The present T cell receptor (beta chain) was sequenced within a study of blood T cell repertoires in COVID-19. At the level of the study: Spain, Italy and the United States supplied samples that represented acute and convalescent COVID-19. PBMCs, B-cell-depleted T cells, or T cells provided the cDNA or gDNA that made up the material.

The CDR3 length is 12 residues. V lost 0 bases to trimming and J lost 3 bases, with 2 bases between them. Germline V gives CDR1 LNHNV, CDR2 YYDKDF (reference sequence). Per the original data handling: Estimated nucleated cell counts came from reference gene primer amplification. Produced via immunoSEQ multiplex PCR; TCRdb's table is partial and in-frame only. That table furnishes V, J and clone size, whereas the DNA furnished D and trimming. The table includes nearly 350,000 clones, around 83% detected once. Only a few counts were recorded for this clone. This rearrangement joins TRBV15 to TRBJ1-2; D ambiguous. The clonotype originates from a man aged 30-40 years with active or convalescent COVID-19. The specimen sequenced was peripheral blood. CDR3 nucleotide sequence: TGTGCCACCAGCAGAGACGACTATGGCTACACCTTC. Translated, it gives CATSRDDYGYTF.